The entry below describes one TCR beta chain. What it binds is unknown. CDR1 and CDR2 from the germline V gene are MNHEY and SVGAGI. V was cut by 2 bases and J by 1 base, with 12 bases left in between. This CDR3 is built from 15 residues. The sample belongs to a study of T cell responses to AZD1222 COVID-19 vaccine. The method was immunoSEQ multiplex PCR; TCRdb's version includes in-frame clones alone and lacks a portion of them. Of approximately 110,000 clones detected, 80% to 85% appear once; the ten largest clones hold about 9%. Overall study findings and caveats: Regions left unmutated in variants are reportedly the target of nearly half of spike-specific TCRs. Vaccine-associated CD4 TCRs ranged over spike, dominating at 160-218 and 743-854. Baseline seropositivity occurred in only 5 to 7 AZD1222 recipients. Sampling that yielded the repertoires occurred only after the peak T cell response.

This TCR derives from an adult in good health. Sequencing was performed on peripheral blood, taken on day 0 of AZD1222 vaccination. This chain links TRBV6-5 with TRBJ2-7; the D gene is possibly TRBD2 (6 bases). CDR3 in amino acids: CASSYGLATSYEQYF. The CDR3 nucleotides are TGTGCCAGCAGTTACGGGCTAGCGACTTCCTACGAGCAGTACTTC.